These 4 T cell receptor beta chains were sequenced from one sample in a study of blood T cell repertoires in COVID-19. The assay was immunoSEQ multiplex PCR, and TCRdb's table has in-frame clones only and misses some. The sample contains about 270,000 clones, roughly 90% of which appear only once. The sample was PBMCs or T cells enriched from blood (not recorded which). The receptors shown here come from a woman in her forties or fifties who had recovered from COVID-19.

The CDR3, as DNA: TGTGCCAGCAGTTTAGGACAGGGGCCCTACGAGCAGTACTTC. Residues: CASSLGQGPYEQYF. The chain couples TRBV28 to TRBJ2-7; 9 nucleotides line up with TRBD1. From germline, CDR1 is MDHEN and CDR2 SYDVKM. There are 14 residues in the CDR3. The V and J ends lost 2 bases and 2 bases, in that order; junction bases with no gene match: 1.

The chain carries TRBV11-2 and TRBJ1-2; the match to TRBD1 covers 7 bases. The CDR3 consists of 14 residues. With V trimmed by 6 bases and J by 0 bases, 4 bases remained unmatched. Per germline, CDR1 SGHAT and CDR2 FQNNGV. CDR3 protein: CASRFTGANYGYTF. CDR3 coding DNA: TGTGCCAGCAGGTTTACAGGGGCTAACTATGGCTACACCTTC. Together with reference TRBV11-2 and TRBJ1-2, the CDR3 gives the full variable domain: EAGVAQSPRYKIIEKRQSVAFWCNPISGHATLYWYQQILGQGPKLLIQFQNNGVVDDSQLPKDRFSAERLKGVDSTLKIQPAKLEDSAVYLCASRFTGANYGYTFGSGTRLTVV.

This chain joins TRBV4-1 and TRBJ2-7, with no clear D. The CDR3 sequence is 17 residues long. V dropped 0 bases and J dropped 4 bases, with 19 bases sitting between them. In germline, CDR1 is MGHRA, CDR2 YSYEKL. This chain's CDR3 is CASSQDFVRLRVYEQYF. The CDR3 DNA is TGCGCCAGCAGCCAAGATTTTGTGCGATTAAGAGTTTACGAGCAGTACTTC.

V and J are TRBV9 and TRBJ1-1, with 10 bases identical to TRBD1. Trimming removed 3 bases from V and 5 bases from J; junction bases left unmatched: 4. CDR3 length: 14 amino acids. The germline gives CDR1 SGDLS, CDR2 YYNGEE. CDR3 region: CASSAGTGVTEAFF. In nucleotides, the CDR3 is TGTGCCAGCAGCGCTGGGACAGGGGTTACTGAAGCTTTCTTT.